A selection of T cell receptor beta chains follows, all from one sample in a study of T cell responses to AZD1222 COVID-19 vaccine. The repertoire was sequenced with immunoSEQ multiplex PCR; TCRdb's copy has only in-frame clones and lacks some. The data contain 200,000 or so clones, 85% to 95% of them singletons. The sequences come from peripheral blood, collected on day 0 of AZD1222 vaccination. These receptors were obtained from an adult in good health. Each CDR3 is given with its conserved first and last residue. The D gene is left open where the match is weak. Clone sizes are given selectively: once, few, many, or a class where the clone is expanded.

>TRBD1|15|TRBJ1-1|TRBV7-9|once
CASSSSGQGYTEAFF
TGTGCCAGCAGCAGCTCCGGACAGGGGTACACTGAAGCTTTCTTT
>NA|13|TRBJ1-2|TRBV13|NA
CASSSLGGYGYTF
TGTGCCAGCAGCTCCCTAGGGGGCTATGGCTACACCTTC
>NA|13|TRBJ2-1|TRBV7-8|NA
CASRGGGHNEQFF
TGTGCCAGCAGGGGGGGTGGCCACAATGAGCAGTTCTTC
>NA|13|TRBJ1-1|TRBV9|NA
CASSVEGDTEAFF
TGTGCCAGCAGCGTAGAAGGGGACACTGAAGCTTTCTTT
>NA|13|TRBJ1-1|TRBV19|once
CATQTVPNTEAFF
TGTGCCACCCAGACAGTACCGAACACTGAAGCTTTCTTT
>NA|13|TRBJ1-2|TRBV18|NA
CASSPTGQDGYTF
TGTGCCAGCTCACCAACAGGGCAGGATGGCTACACCTTC
>TRBD1|16|TRBJ1-3|TRBV3-1/TRBV3-2|NA
CASSQHGQGPGNTIYF
TGTGCCAGCAGCCAACACGGACAGGGGCCTGGAAACACCATATATTTT
>NA|17|TRBJ1-1|TRBV4-3|NA
CASSQAVARRVNTKAFF
TGCGCCAGCAGCCAAGCGGTGGCCCGCCGGGTGAACACTAAAGCTTTCTTT
>TRBD1|17|TRBJ1-1|TRBV5-1|NA
CASSPGTGGRSDTEAFF
TGCGCCAGCAGCCCAGGGACAGGGGGCAGGTCGGACACTGAAGCTTTCTTT
>TRBD1|13|TRBJ1-2|TRBV27|many
CASSLRGQNGYTF
TGTGCCAGCAGTTTAAGGGGGCAGAATGGCTACACCTTC
>TRBD2|15|TRBJ2-2|TRBV5-1|NA
CASSETSGNTGELFF
TGCGCCAGCAGCGAAACTAGCGGGAACACCGGGGAGCTGTTTTTT
>TRBD1|15|TRBJ2-1|TRBV7-9|NA
CASSLPGQGGNEQFF
TGTGCCAGCAGCCTTCCGGGACAGGGTGGCAATGAGCAGTTCTTC
>NA|13|TRBJ1-2|TRBV6-2/TRBV6-3|NA
CASSDSTGFGYTF
TGTGCCAGCAGTGACTCAACAGGGTTCGGCTACACCTTC
>NA|14|TRBJ1-1|TRBV5-4|NA
CASSYDRRNTEAFF
TGTGCCAGCAGCTACGACAGGAGGAACACTGAAGCTTTCTTT
>NA|17|TRBJ1-3|TRBV7-8|NA
CASSSDPMDRAGNTIYF
TGTGCCAGCAGCTCGGACCCAATGGATAGAGCTGGAAACACCATATATTTT
>NA|14|TRBJ1-1|TRBV28|NA
CASTYLLRGTEAFF
TGTGCCAGCACCTACCTCCTGAGGGGAACTGAAGCTTTCTTT
>TRBD1|13|TRBJ2-7|TRBV11-3|NA
CASSLQGVGEQYF
TGTGCCAGCAGCTTACAGGGGGTCGGGGAGCAGTACTTC
>TRBD1|15|TRBJ2-1|TRBV9|NA
CASSADRESYNEQFF
TGTGCCAGCAGCGCCGACAGGGAGTCCTACAATGAGCAGTTCTTC
>NA|19|TRBJ1-1|TRBV19|NA
CASSMVYRLEGSFRIEAFF
TGTGCCAGTAGTATGGTTTATAGGTTGGAGGGGTCCTTTAGGATTGAAGCTTTCTTT
>NA|13|TRBJ1-6|TRBV11-3|NA
CASSSTGNSPLHF
TGTGCCAGCAGTTCTACAGGGAATTCACCCCTCCACTTT
>NA|12|TRBJ1-1|TRBV29-1|NA
CSATGGYTEAFF
TGCAGCGCCACAGGAGGGTACACTGAAGCTTTCTTT
>NA|15|TRBJ2-3|TRBV3-1/TRBV3-2|once
CASRAHDRRTDTQYF
TGTGCCAGCAGGGCTCATGACAGGCGCACAGATACGCAGTATTTT
>TRBD1|14|TRBJ1-4|TRBV5-1|NA
CASSYQGASEKLFF
TGCGCCAGCAGCTACCAGGGGGCATCTGAAAAACTGTTTTTT
>TRBD1|15|TRBJ1-1|TRBV28|NA
CASSAETGGGTEAFF
TGTGCCAGCAGTGCCGAGACAGGGGGTGGGACTGAAGCTTTCTTT